This TCR beta chain was recovered during a study of T cells after posttransplantation cyclophosphamide. Methotrexate plus calcineurin inhibitor accompanied controls' myeloablative marrow transplants; sampling was 1 year later. The study, taken as a whole, reports: Donor CD8+ memory clones often dominated recipient blood repertoires at later times.

Generated by immunoSEQ multiplex PCR, the TCRdb table keeps only in-frame clones and is missing some. The repertoire holds tens of thousands of clones, roughly nine tenths seen once, with roughly 2% in the top ten. Details on this clone: Its antigen is as yet unknown.

Germline V gene data show CDR1 as MNHEY and CDR2 as SVGAGI. This CDR3 contains 16 residues. V lost 0 bases to trimming and J lost 6 bases; unmatched junction nucleotides: 4. This TCR derives from a female patient between 30 and 39 years old who received an allogeneic stem cell transplant from an unrelated donor, was CMV-positive, and had acute and chronic GVHD. Some T cells may be the graft donor's. The material was PBMCs, obtained approximately twelve months after allogeneic stem cell transplant with calcineurin inhibitor and methotrexate. The V and J genes are TRBV6-5 and TRBJ2-2, with TRBD2 matching over 10 bases. CDR3 in amino acids: CASSYSSGRAAGELFF. The CDR3 DNA follows: TGTGCCAGCAGTTACTCGAGCGGGAGGGCCGCCGGGGAGCTGTTTTTT.